A selection of T cell receptor beta chains follows, all from one sample in a study of T cell responses to AZD1222 COVID-19 vaccine. TCRdb's table, derived via immunoSEQ multiplex PCR, lists solely in-frame clones and lacks some. The sample has about 110,000 clones, approximately 90% seen once. The input for sequencing was peripheral blood, taken 28 days after the second AZD1222 dose. Receptors originate from an adult who received the AZD1222 COVID-19 vaccine. Each CDR3 is given with its conserved first and last residue. A D gene is named only where the DNA matches it firmly. Size values are once, few and many counts, or a class for expanded clones, and some rows have none.

few	TRBJ1-2	.	TRBV6-1	CASSDNRVNSEVGYTF	TGTGCCAGCAGTGACAATAGGGTTAACAGCGAGGTCGGCTACACCTTC
.	TRBJ2-7	.	TRBV6-5	CASSYSLDTIGYEQYF	TGTGCCAGCAGTTACTCCCTGGACACCATAGGGTACGAGCAGTACTTC
.	TRBJ1-4	.	TRBV5-1	CASSSQGLPPNEKLFF	TGCGCCAGCAGCTCGCAGGGGTTACCGCCTAATGAAAAACTGTTTTTT
.	TRBJ2-5	.	TRBV4-1	CASSQNRRVETQYF	TGCGCCAGCAGCCAAAATAGGAGGGTAGAGACCCAGTACTTC
.	TRBJ1-1	.	TRBV6-5	CASSYGQGKVDTEAFF	TGTGCCAGCAGTTACGGTCAGGGGAAGGTAGACACTGAAGCTTTCTTT
.	TRBJ1-1	.	TRBV19	CASTPTGTPEAFF	TGTGCCAGTACTCCCACGGGGACTCCTGAAGCTTTCTTT
.	TRBJ2-1	.	TRBV6-2/TRBV6-3	CASSNYNEQFF	TGTGCCAGCAGCAATTACAATGAGCAGTTCTTC
.	TRBJ1-4	.	TRBV7-9	CASSFGDNEKLFF	TGTGCCAGCAGCTTCGGGGATAATGAAAAACTGTTTTTT
.	TRBJ1-1	TRBD1	TRBV28	CASSVYTGAAFF	TGTGCCAGCAGTGTCTACACAGGGGCAGCTTTCTTT
.	TRBJ1-6	.	TRBV13	CASSFSRGRGLNSPLHF	TGTGCCAGCAGCTTTTCAAGGGGCCGAGGGCTCAACTCACCCCTCCACTTT
.	TRBJ2-1	TRBD1	TRBV19	CATDRGGSLYNEQFF	TGTGCCACCGACAGGGGGGGCTCTCTCTACAATGAGCAGTTCTTC
.	TRBJ2-7	TRBD2	TRBV11-3	CASSSGGSYEQYF	TGTGCCAGCAGCTCCGGGGGGTCCTACGAGCAGTACTTC
.	TRBJ1-2	.	TRBV11-2	CASSSGVSYGYTF	TGTGCCAGCAGCTCAGGGGTTAGCTATGGCTACACCTTC
.	TRBJ2-2	TRBD1	TRBV2	CASTKGQGSTGELFF	TGTGCCAGCACTAAGGGACAGGGAAGCACCGGGGAGCTGTTTTTT
.	TRBJ2-3	.	TRBV5-6	CASSLASGDTQYF	TGTGCCAGCAGCTTGGCGTCCGGGGATACGCAGTATTTT
.	TRBJ1-3	.	TRBV29-1	CSVVTFSGNTIYF	TGCAGCGTTGTGACGTTCTCTGGAAACACCATATATTTT
.	TRBJ2-1	.	TRBV24-1	CATSASLVDEQFF	TGTGCCACCAGTGCAAGTCTCGTGGATGAGCAGTTCTTC